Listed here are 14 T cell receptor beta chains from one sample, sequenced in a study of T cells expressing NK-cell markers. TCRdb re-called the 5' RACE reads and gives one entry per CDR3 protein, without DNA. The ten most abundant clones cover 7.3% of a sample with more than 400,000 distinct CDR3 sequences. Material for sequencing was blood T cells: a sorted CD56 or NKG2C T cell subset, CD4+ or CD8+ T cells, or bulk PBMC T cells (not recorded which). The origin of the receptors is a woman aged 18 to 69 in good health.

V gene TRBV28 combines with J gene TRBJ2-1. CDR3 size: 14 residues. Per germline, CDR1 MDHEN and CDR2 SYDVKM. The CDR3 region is CASSLPWGFNEQFF.

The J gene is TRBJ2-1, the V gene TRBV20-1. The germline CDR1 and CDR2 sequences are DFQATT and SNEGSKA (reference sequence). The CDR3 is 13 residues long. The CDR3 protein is CSAPDGVHNEQFF.

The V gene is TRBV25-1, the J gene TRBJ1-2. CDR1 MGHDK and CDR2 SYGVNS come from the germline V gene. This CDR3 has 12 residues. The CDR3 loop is CASSEWNYGYTF.

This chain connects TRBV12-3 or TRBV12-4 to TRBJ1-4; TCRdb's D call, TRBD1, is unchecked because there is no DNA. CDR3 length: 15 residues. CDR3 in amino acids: CASSRRGADNEKLFF.

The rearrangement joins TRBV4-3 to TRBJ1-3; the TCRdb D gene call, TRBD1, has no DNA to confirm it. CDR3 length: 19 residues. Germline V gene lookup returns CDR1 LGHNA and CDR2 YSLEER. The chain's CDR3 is CASSQDLPELPLSGNTIYF.

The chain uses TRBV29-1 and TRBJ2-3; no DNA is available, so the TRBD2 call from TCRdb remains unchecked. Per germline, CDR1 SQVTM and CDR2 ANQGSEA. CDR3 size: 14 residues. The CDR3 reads CSVVLASSTDTQYF.

The CDR3 region is CASSGQANALSYEQYF. This chain connects TRBV27 to TRBJ2-7. The CDR3 contains 16 residues. The germline V gene has CDR1 MNHEY and CDR2 SMNVEV (reference sequence).

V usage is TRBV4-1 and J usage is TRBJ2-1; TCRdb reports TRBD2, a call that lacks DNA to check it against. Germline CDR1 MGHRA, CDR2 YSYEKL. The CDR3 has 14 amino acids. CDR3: CASSLSGNYNEQFF.

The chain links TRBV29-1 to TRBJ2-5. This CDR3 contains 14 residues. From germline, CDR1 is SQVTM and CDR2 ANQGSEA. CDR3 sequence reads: CSADGEPQEETQYF. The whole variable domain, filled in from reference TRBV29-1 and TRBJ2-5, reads SAVISQKPSRDICQRGTSLTIQCQVDSQVTMMFWYRQQPGQSLTLIATANQGSEATYESGFVIDKFPISRPNLTFSTLTVSNMSPEDSSIYLCSADGEPQEETQYFGPGTRLLVL.

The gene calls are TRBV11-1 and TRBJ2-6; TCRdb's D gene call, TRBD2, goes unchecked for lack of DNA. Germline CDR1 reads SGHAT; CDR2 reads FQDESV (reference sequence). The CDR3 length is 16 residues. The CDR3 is CASSLVVHSGANVLTF.

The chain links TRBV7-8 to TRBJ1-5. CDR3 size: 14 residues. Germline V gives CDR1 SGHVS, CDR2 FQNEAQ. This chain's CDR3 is CASSQDFGLQPQHF.

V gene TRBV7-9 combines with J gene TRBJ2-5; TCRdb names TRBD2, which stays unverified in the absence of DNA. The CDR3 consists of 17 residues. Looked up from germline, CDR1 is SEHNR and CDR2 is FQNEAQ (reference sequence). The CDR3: CASSLSWPSWDFETQYF.

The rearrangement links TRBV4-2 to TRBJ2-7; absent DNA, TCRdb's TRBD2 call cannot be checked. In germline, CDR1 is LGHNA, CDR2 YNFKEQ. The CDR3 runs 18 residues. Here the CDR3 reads CASSQETAGGAGSYEQYF.

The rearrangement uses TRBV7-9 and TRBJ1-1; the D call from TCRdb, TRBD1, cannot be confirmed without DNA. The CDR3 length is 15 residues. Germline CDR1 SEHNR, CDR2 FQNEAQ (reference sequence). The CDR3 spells CASSLTGPGDTEAFF.